These 13 T cell receptor beta chains were sequenced from one sample in a study of CD8+CD57+ T cells in acquired aplastic anemia. Genomic DNA was employed as the template in profiling TCR beta VDJ and CDR3. Using its own MiXCR run on the reads, TCRdb lists one record per CDR3 protein. The profile shows approximately 160,000 distinct CDR3 sequences, approximately 40% of them singletons. Sequenced material: sorted CD4+, CD8+, or CD8+CD57+ T cells (not recorded which) from PBMCs. The receptor source for this set is a human donor in good health.

This clonotype was detected many times. J is TRBJ2-1 and V is TRBV7-9; 10 bases are shared with TRBD2. The germline gives CDR1 SEHNR, CDR2 FQNEAQ (reference sequence). This CDR3 is built from 15 residues. J was trimmed by 8 bases and V by 4 bases; bases with no gene match: 8. DNA for the CDR3: TGTGCCAGCAGCTCCAAGCGGGAGGGCGTCGATGAGCAGTTCTTC. Amino acid sequence: CASSSKREGVDEQFF.

The rearrangement links TRBV5-4 to TRBJ2-5, with a possible D match to TRBD1 (6 bases). The germline gives CDR1 SGHNT, CDR2 YYREEE (reference sequence). V was cut by 3 bases and J by 2 bases, with 14 bases left in between. CDR3 length: 15 residues. In DNA, the CDR3 is TGTGCCAGCAGCTCGGCGGGTCAGGGGCAAGAGACCCAGTACTTC. Its translation: CASSSAGQGQETQYF.

The rearrangement uses TRBV19 and TRBJ2-2; D gene unclear. The germline V and J ends were trimmed by 10 bases and 5 bases, with 20 bases remaining between them. The CDR3 length is 15 residues. CDR1 LNHDA and CDR2 SQIVND come from the germline V gene (reference sequence). The CDR3 coding sequence is TGTGCCACCAAAATCGACACCTATCGGACCGGGGAGCTGTTTTTT. It yields the protein CATKIDTYRTGELFF.

This clonotype was found many times. V and J are TRBV24-1 and TRBJ2-7; 10 bases are a match to TRBD1. CDR1 KGHDR and CDR2 SFDVKD come from the germline V gene. V lost 11 bases, J lost 3 bases, and 6 bases stayed unmatched. This CDR3 contains 13 residues. This CDR3 reads CAMARDRGYEQYF. CDR3 DNA: TGTGCCATGGCCCGGGACAGGGGCTACGAGCAGTACTTC.

This chain joins TRBV3-1 and TRBJ1-2; no clear D gene. This CDR3 region has 13 residues. Deletions cut 4 bases from V and 8 bases from J, with 14 bases between. Per the germline V gene, CDR1 is LGHDT and CDR2 is YNNKEL (reference sequence). The CDR3 spells CASSPGLTRGYTF. CDR3 sequence (DNA): TGTGCCAGCAGCCCCGGCCTGACTAGGGGCTACACCTTC.

This clonotype was seen ten or more times. The chain recombines TRBV9 with TRBJ1-3; D not resolved. Germline loops: CDR1 SGDLS, CDR2 YYNGEE. The CDR3 consists of 16 residues. Trimming left V 3 bases short and J 0 bases short, with 13 bases between. CDR3 amino acids: CASSGEGRSSGNTIYF. CDR3 nucleotide sequence: TGTGCCAGCAGCGGAGAAGGTCGGAGCTCTGGAAACACCATATATTTT.

The chain links TRBV7-6 to TRBJ1-1, with TRBD1 as a possible D gene (6 bases). Germline-derived CDR1 and CDR2 are SGHVS and FNYEAQ. The CDR3 is made up of 16 amino acids. V gave up 2 bases and J gave up 0 bases, with 13 bases separating them. The CDR3 bases are TGTGCCAGCAGCTTAACCGCCGGGACACTGAACACTGAAGCTTTCTTT. Its protein product is CASSLTAGTLNTEAFF.

This clonotype was counted only a few times. The chain employs TRBV6-1 and TRBJ2-1; 8 bases are a match to TRBD2. The germline CDR1 and CDR2 sequences are MNHNS and SASEGT. The CDR3 loop spans 17 amino acids. The ends lost 6 bases at V and 8 bases at J; junction bases unmatched: 18. The CDR3 region has the DNA TGTGCCAGCAGCTTTCTAGCTGACGGGGGGGCCAGGGATGAGCAGTTCTTC. Protein product: CASSFLADGGARDEQFF.

This clonotype has only a few counts. The V gene is TRBV7-9, the J gene TRBJ1-1, with no clear D. The CDR3 totals 13 residues. Germline V gives CDR1 SEHNR, CDR2 FQNEAQ (reference sequence). Deletions cut 4 bases from V and 3 bases from J, with 9 bases between. CDR3 DNA: TGTGCCAGCAGCTCGGGGTTGTACACTGAAGCTTTCTTT. Protein sequence: CASSSGLYTEAFF.

This clonotype was counted ten times or more. The chain carries TRBV6-2 or TRBV6-3 and TRBJ2-2; no reliable D call. Deletions cut 8 bases from V and 7 bases from J, with 11 bases between. CDR1 and CDR2 from the germline V gene are MNHEY and SVGEGT. This CDR3 comprises 12 residues. The CDR3 is CASSPGDGELFF. The CDR3 bases are TGTGCCAGCTCGCCCGGAGACGGGGAGCTGTTTTTT.

The chain carries TRBV24-1 and TRBJ1-5, with a weak D call TRBD1 (6 bases). The CDR3 has 13 amino acids. Between the trimmed V and J ends, which lost 8 bases and 7 bases, there was a span of 14 bases. The germline CDR1 and CDR2 sequences are KGHDR and SFDVKD. CDR3 DNA sequence: TGTGCCACCAACAGGGAAACAGGGCAGCCCCAGCATTTT. This codes for CATNRETGQPQHF.

The chain joins TRBV20-1 to TRBJ2-1; 10 positions agree with TRBD1. Germline V gene data show CDR1 as DFQATT and CDR2 as SNEGSKA (reference sequence). The CDR3 loop spans 14 amino acids. V lost 3 bases, J lost 4 bases, and 3 bases stayed unmatched. The DNA of the CDR3 is TGCAGTGCTAGCTGGGACAGGGGATACAATGAGCAGTTCTTC. This gives the protein CSASWDRGYNEQFF.

This clonotype was detected many times. This chain joins TRBV7-8 and TRBJ1-6; D not certain. Germline CDR1 reads SGHVS; CDR2 reads FQNEAQ. V was shortened by 5 bases and J by 7 bases, with 18 bases between the two germline ends. The CDR3 totals 16 residues. CDR3 in DNA: TGTGCCAGCAGCCCCCGTGAAGGCGTGTCAAATTCACCCCTCCACTTT. It encodes CASSPREGVSNSPLHF.